Below, 26 T cell receptor beta chains from the same sample are listed, as sequenced in a study of tumor-infiltrating lymphocytes in primary liver carcinoma. From approximately 490 ng total RNA, TCR beta cDNA was generated with a primer in the constant region. Slightly modified ARM-PCR with three nested multiplex PCR rounds yielded TCR beta libraries. It was with TRBV1-TRBV30 forward primers and a C-beta reverse primer that the first two PCR rounds were run, at roughly 9 cycles each. TCRdb re-analysed the multiplex PCR reads in MiXCR, keeping a single row per CDR3 protein. The table shows just under 55,000 distinct CDR3 sequences, with 70% to 75% occurring only once. For each extraction, RNA and DNA were obtained together from approximately 20-30 mg of unsorted bulk tissue. The material sequenced was liver tumor tissue from sampling region 2. Stated subset: tumor region T2, inferior pole. The origin of the receptors is a man aged 40-49 years with primary liver carcinoma and hepatitis B virus infection.

In the case of this clonotype: An end of the junction differs from the germline gene, which may be a read error. The chain recombines TRBV29-1 with TRBJ2-7, with TRBD1 identical over 9 bases. CDR1 and CDR2 from the germline V gene are SQVTM and ANQGSEA. The CDR3 runs to 11 residues. The CDR3 reads CNVGTGFEQHF. The CDR3, as DNA: TGCAACGTGGGGACAGGGTTCGAGCAGCACTTC.

In regard to this clonotype: One end of the junction varies from germline; a read error may be responsible. The CDR3 spells CASRRTGDTRYF. The CDR3 DNA follows: TGTGCCAGCAGGCGGACGGGAGATACGCGGTATTTT. This chain links TRBV6-1 with TRBJ2-3; D might be TRBD2 (6 bases). Germline CDR1 is MNHNS and CDR2 is SASEGT. The CDR3 length is 12 residues.

Notes on this clonotype: The CDR3 does not close with the conserved phenylalanine or tryptophan, likely indicating a read error. It is unclear where the CDR3 begins or ends on the DNA, so no DNA is shown, and the CDR3 is as TCRdb lists it. V and J are TRBV12-3 or TRBV12-4 and TRBJ1-2; the listed D gene, TRBD1, was not tested against the DNA. The CDR3 is 15 amino acids in total, end residues counted. CDR3 protein: CASSLRDRPNYGYTL.

On this clonotype: This likely comes from a read error, as the CDR3 has no conserved phenylalanine or tryptophan at its end. V and J are TRBV7-8 and TRBJ2-1; 8 bases are shared with TRBD2. Trimming took 7 bases from V and 3 from J; bases not matched to a gene: 11. Germline V lookup: CDR1 SGHVS, CDR2 FQNEAQ. CDR3 size: 16 residues. The CDR3 region has the DNA TGTGCCAGCAAAAAACTAATAGCGGGGATCTACAATGAGCAGTTCTTA. As protein: CASKKLIAGIYNEQFL.

This chain connects TRBV29-1 to TRBJ2-2, with 7 bases aligning to TRBD1. Per germline, CDR1 SQVTM and CDR2 ANQGSEA. V shed 6 bases and J 0 bases; nucleotides not matched to a gene: 13. This CDR3 is 17 amino acids long. CDR3 bases: TGCAGCGTCATTCGCCTCCTCGGGACAGCGAACACCGGGGAGCTGTTTTTT. It specifies CSVIRLLGTANTGELFF.

V is TRBV29-1 and J is TRBJ2-7; D is unclear. The V end was cut by 7 bases, the J end by 10 bases, with 17 bases between. The CDR3 covers 11 residues. CDR1 and CDR2 (germline): SQVTM, ANQGSEA. CDR3 loop: CSGRVAYGQYF. CDR3 coding DNA: TGCAGCGGAAGGGTCGCCTACGGACAGTACTTC.

This clonotype was found a few times. A junction boundary mismatches the germline segment, possibly from a read error. This chain joins TRBV6-6 and TRBJ1-1, with no clear D. Germline CDR1 MNHNY, CDR2 SVGAGI (reference sequence). The CDR3 contains 11 residues. CDR3 sequence: CASSYSGEVFF. The CDR3, as DNA: TGTGCCAGCAGTTACTCTGGTGAAGTTTTCTTC.

Of note for this clonotype: One end of the junction varies from germline; a read error may be responsible. V is TRBV6-1 and J is TRBJ1-6; D call uncertain. Germline lookup yields CDR1 MNHNS and CDR2 SASEGT. This CDR3 contains 15 residues. CDR3 residues: CASTEIVSGRSPLQF. In nucleotides, the CDR3 is TGTGCCAGCACTGAAATAGTCTCCGGGAGGTCACCCCTCCAGTTT.

In this sample, this clonotype turned up many times. The chain carries TRBV21-1 and TRBJ1-1; the table's D call TRBD1 went unverified against the DNA. TRBV21-1 counts as a pseudogene. This CDR3 has 17 amino acids. CDR3 in amino acids: CASSKDKEPGFWTEAFF. The DNA of the CDR3 is TGTGCCAGCAGCAAAGACAAAGAGCCGGGATTTTGGACTGAAGCTTTCTTT.

The sample holds many counts of this clonotype. The chain uses TRBV5-1 and TRBJ2-7; 9 bases line up with TRBD1. Looked up from germline, CDR1 is SGHRS and CDR2 is YFSETQ. The CDR3 has 14 residues. With 5 bases clipped from V and 2 bases from J, the junction kept 5 bases outside the gene matches. CDR3 in amino acids: CASRWGQGAYEQYF. The DNA for the CDR3 is TGCGCCAGCAGGTGGGGACAGGGTGCCTACGAGCAGTACTTC.

This clonotype occurred many times. It may be a read error: a sequence one base away is much more abundant. The rearrangement links TRBV12-3 or TRBV12-4 to TRBJ2-5, with D perhaps TRBD2 (5 bases). Trimming shortened V by 7 bases and J by 9 bases, and 18 bases separated the two germline ends. The CDR3 is made up of 13 amino acids. The CDR3 protein is CASTPGHVEAQYF. The DNA for the CDR3 is TGTGCCAGCACCCCCGGCCATGTGGAGGCCCAGTACTTC.

The V call is TRBV29-1, the J call TRBJ2-5; 9 bases map to TRBD2. This CDR3 comprises 16 residues. Germline CDR1 is SQVTM and CDR2 is ANQGSEA. J was trimmed by 7 bases and V by 6 bases; bases with no gene match: 18. The CDR3 here is CSVMPGTSWNEGTQYF. CDR3 DNA sequence: TGCAGCGTGATGCCAGGGACTAGCTGGAATGAAGGGACCCAGTACTTC.

The J gene is TRBJ2-7, the V gene TRBV12-3 or TRBV12-4; 7 nucleotides agree with TRBD1. J was trimmed by 3 bases and V by 6 bases; bases with no gene match: 2. CDR3 length equals 12 residues. CDR3 amino acids: CASSRTGYEQYF. The CDR3 DNA follows: TGTGCCAGCAGCAGGACAGGCTACGAGCAGTACTTC.

The CDR3 region is CASNVMADRGDEQYF. CDR3 nucleotide sequence: TGTGCCAGCAATGTAATGGCAGACCGGGGTGACGAGCAGTACTTC. J is TRBJ2-7 and V is TRBV6-1, with D perhaps matching TRBD2 (5 bases). CDR1 is MNHNS and CDR2 is SASEGT in the germline V gene. CDR3 length equals 15 residues. V shed 7 bases and J shed 5 bases, with 21 bases lying between them.

This clonotype showed up just once. At one boundary the junction diverges from the germline segment, which might be a read error. J is TRBJ2-7 and V is TRBV11-2, with 8 positions matching TRBD1. Germline V gene sequence: CDR1 SGHAT, CDR2 FQNNGV. This CDR3 has 15 amino acids. Here the CDR3 reads CASSLVRGLTYEQHF. CDR3 nucleotide sequence: TGTGCCAGCAGCTTAGTCAGGGGGCTTACCTACGAGCAGCACTTT.

A single count supports this clonotype. One end of the junction varies from germline; a read error may be responsible. The chain combines TRBV4-1 with TRBJ1-2; D gene ambiguous. The CDR3 sequence is 13 residues long. The germline gives CDR1 MGHRA, CDR2 YSYEKL. The CDR3 nucleotides are TGCACCAGCAGCGAGACAACTAACTGTGGCTACACCTTC. It is translated as CTSSETTNCGYTF.

Concerning this clonotype itself: Here the CDR3 omits its conserved ending phenylalanine or tryptophan, so a read error is the likely source. The V and J genes are TRBV6-1 and TRBJ2-7, with no clear D. V gave up 3 bases and J gave up 6 bases, with 9 bases separating them. The germline V gene has CDR1 MNHNS and CDR2 SASEGT. This CDR3 contains 12 residues. The CDR3 DNA reads TGTGCCAGCAGTGAGATCGGGCGCGAGCAGTACCTC. This translates into CASSEIGREQYL.

This clonotype was found many times. V gene TRBV28 combines with J gene TRBJ1-5; no clear D gene. Trimming left V 5 bases short and J 9 bases short, with 20 bases between. The V gene's germline CDR1 is MDHEN and CDR2 SYDVKM. CDR3 size: 15 residues. Here the CDR3 reads CASSMGAILSWPQHF. For the CDR3, the DNA is TGTGCCAGCAGTATGGGAGCCATCCTATCATGGCCCCAGCATTTT.

For this clonotype: The conserved phenylalanine or tryptophan is not found at the CDR3 terminus, so this likely reflects a read error. The limits of the CDR3 on the DNA are not certain, so only TCRdb's listed CDR3 is given. The rearrangement links TRBV11-2 to TRBJ2-1; the table's D call, TRBD1, was not checked against the DNA. The CDR3 totals 15 residues, both ends included. From germline, CDR1 is SGHAT and CDR2 FQNNGV. The CDR3 loop reads CVTGQDQPSYNERFI.

This chain connects TRBV29-1 to TRBJ2-6; TRBD1 or TRBD2 may be the D gene (6 bases each). The CDR3 covers 14 residues. Trimming left V 4 bases short and J 8 bases short, with 15 bases between. Per germline, CDR1 SQVTM and CDR2 ANQGSEA. The chain's CDR3 is CSVATGTWTNVLTF. The CDR3 DNA reads as TGCAGCGTTGCTACAGGGACTTGGACCAACGTCCTGACTTTC.

As concerns this clonotype: A junction boundary mismatches the germline segment, possibly from a read error. The chain links TRBV18 to TRBJ2-7, with D maybe TRBD2 (6 bases). There are 12 residues in the CDR3. From germline, CDR1 is KGHSH and CDR2 LQKENI. The CDR3 DNA reads TGTGCCAACTCACCGGGGGTCTACGAGCAGTACTTC. Translated, it gives CANSPGVYEQYF.

There are many counts of this clonotype. The chain has TRBV6-6 and TRBJ2-7; TRBD2 matches at 8 bases. The CDR3 has 20 residues. CDR1 and CDR2 (germline): MNHNY, SVGAGI (reference sequence). The junction had 25 bases not matched to a gene; V was cut back by 2 bases and J by 7 bases. The CDR3 sequence: CASSYGGQGVLAVREGEQYF. The CDR3 coding sequence is TGTGCCAGCAGTTACGGAGGCCAGGGAGTACTAGCGGTCCGAGAGGGGGAGCAGTACTTC.

Concerning this clonotype: One base away lies a much larger clone, so this may be a sequencing read error. V is TRBV5-1 and J is TRBJ2-2; D is perhaps TRBD1 or TRBD2 (5 bases each). CDR1 SGHRS and CDR2 YFSETQ come from the germline V gene. V lost 2 bases, J lost 6 bases, and 17 bases lay in between. The CDR3 spans 16 residues. CDR3 protein: CASSFDGHPGPGELFF. The CDR3 DNA sequence: TGCGCCAGCAGCTTCGATGGGCACCCGGGGCCCGGGGAGCTGTTTTTT.

Remarks on this clonotype: A read error may produce the germline difference seen at one junction end. The V call is TRBV5-8, the J call TRBJ1-5; the match to TRBD1 covers 8 bases. This CDR3 comprises 13 residues. Per germline, CDR1 SGHTS and CDR2 YDEGEE. The CDR3 region has the DNA TGTGCCATCAGCTCTGACAGGGGTCAGCCCCTGTATTTT. This codes for CAISSDRGQPLYF.

This clonotype appeared once. The J gene is TRBJ2-1, the V gene TRBV6-6; D is unclear. The CDR3 is 11 residues long. V was shortened by 8 bases and J by 13 bases, with 15 bases between the two germline ends. Germline assignment: CDR1 MNHNY and CDR2 SVGAGI (reference sequence). In nucleotides, the CDR3 is TGTGCCAGCGGTCAGGTTGGGGAACAGTTCTTC. Translation gives CASGQVGEQFF.

This clonotype was observed once. One junction end does not reproduce the germline sequence, and a read error may be involved. V and J are TRBV11-3 and TRBJ2-3; a possible D gene is TRBD2 (5 bases). CDR3 length: 15 amino acids. CDR1 and CDR2 from the germline V gene are SGHNT and YENEEA. The CDR3 bases are TGTACCAGTAGCTCCGGTGGAGGAGGCTCAGATACGCAGTATTTT. This codes for CTSSSGGGGSDTQYF.